The entry below describes one T cell receptor beta chain. The record originates from a study of Ad26.COV2.S vaccination and SARS-CoV-2 variants. Study summary: Among those in the COV1001 Ad26.COV2.S trial arm was the donor. The vaccine Ad26.COV2.S was put into the muscle once, or twice with 56 days between.

Repertoires were generated with immunoSEQ multiplex PCR, while TCRdb's copy carries only in-frame clones and drops some. The sample carries over 400,000 clones, 80% to 95% recorded once. This CDR3 is built from 13 residues. V was cut by 8 bases and J by 2 bases, with 13 bases left in between. Germline lookup yields CDR1 MDHEN and CDR2 SYDVKM. Treatment: approximately 18 received Ad26.COV2.S at low or high dose, single or two shots; 5 received placebo; per-sample allocation not given. It was on day 63 after the first vaccine or placebo injection that samples were taken. Sequencing used peripheral blood, obtained in a trial of Ad26.COV2.S vaccine versus placebo. The genes are TRBV28 and TRBJ2-7; no reliable D call. The source of this sequence is a person aged 18-60 years who received the Ad26.COV2.S COVID-19 vaccine or a placebo. The CDR3 protein is CASRGTRTYEQYF. The CDR3 region has the DNA TGTGCCAGCCGTGGTACAAGAACCTACGAGCAGTACTTC.